These T cell receptor beta chains were read from a single sample in a study of T cell changes during pregnancy in multiple sclerosis. Only in-frame clones appear in the TCRdb table, and some are missing; sequencing was by immunoSEQ multiplex PCR. The repertoire holds about 77,000 clones, about 92% seen once, with 2.5% to 3% in the top ten. Specimen: peripheral blood, collected after pregnancy. These receptors originate from a female donor in good health, enrolled as a control in a pregnancy study. Both conserved end residues are part of each CDR3. A D gene is named only where the DNA matches it firmly. The size field is filled for only some rows; it gives once, few, many or a size class.

V gene	clone size	J gene	D gene	CDR3 DNA	CDR3 protein
TRBV18	.	TRBJ2-7	TRBD2	TGTGCCAGCGCACGCGGACTAGCGGCCCTAGGGGCCTACGAGCAGTACTTC	CASARGLAALGAYEQYF
TRBV5-1	.	TRBJ2-7	TRBD1	TGCGCCAGCAGCTTGGCCCCGGACAGGAGTGAGAACGAGCAGTACTTC	CASSLAPDRSENEQYF
TRBV5-1	.	TRBJ1-2	TRBD1	TGCGCCAGCAGCTGGACAGGGGGGGAATCTGGCTACACCTTC	CASSWTGGESGYTF
TRBV6-5	.	TRBJ2-1	TRBD2	TGTGCCAGCAGCACAGCTAGCGGGAGGAGTGAGCAGTTCTTC	CASSTASGRSEQFF
TRBV19	few	TRBJ1-5	.	TGTGCCAGTAGTATAGCCTGGGGCCTAAGCAATCAGCCCCAGCATTTT	CASSIAWGLSNQPQHF
TRBV4-2	.	TRBJ2-7	TRBD2	TGTGCCAGCAGCCTTGGCGGGAGCTCCTACGAGCAGTACTTC	CASSLGGSSYEQYF
TRBV7-2	.	TRBJ2-5	TRBD2	TGTGCCAGCAGCCGGGCGGCGGGAGGGGAGACCCAGTACTTC	CASSRAAGGETQYF
TRBV25-1	.	TRBJ2-4	.	TGTGCCAGCAGTCGGGGTGGGACACATTGGGGAAACATTCAGTACTTC	CASSRGGTHWGNIQYF
TRBV27	.	TRBJ1-4	.	TGTGCCAGCAGTTTTGCAACCCCCTTACAGGCAGGTGAAAAACTGTTTTTT	CASSFATPLQAGEKLFF
TRBV4-1	.	TRBJ1-2	.	TGCGCCAGCAGCCAAGGCTTCACAGGCTATGGCTACACCTTC	CASSQGFTGYGYTF
TRBV6-4	.	TRBJ2-2	TRBD1	TGTGCCAGCAGGCCACAGGGGGCTTCCACCGGGGAGCTGTTTTTT	CASRPQGASTGELFF
TRBV5-1	.	TRBJ2-7	.	TGCGCCAGCTCGCGGACGGGAGACGCCGAGCAGTACTTC	CASSRTGDAEQYF
TRBV25-1	.	TRBJ1-4	.	TGTGCCAGCAGTGTCGGGTGGGGCCTTAGTGAAAAACTGTTTTTT	CASSVGWGLSEKLFF
TRBV9	.	TRBJ2-1	TRBD2	TGTGCCAGCAGCGCTCACTATTCTAGCGGGGGGGCATCCTACAATGAGCAGTTCTTC	CASSAHYSSGGASYNEQFF
TRBV6-1	.	TRBJ1-2	.	TGTGCCAGCAGTCGCGGACAACACCTCCATGGCTACACCTTC	CASSRGQHLHGYTF
TRBV6-4	.	TRBJ2-7	.	TGTGCCAGCAGTGACTCGCCCGGGGGCGAGCAGTACTTC	CASSDSPGGEQYF
TRBV9	.	TRBJ2-2	TRBD2	TGTGCCAGCAGCGTGTCCTCCGGACTAGCGGGCCCCGGGGAGCTGTTTTTT	CASSVSSGLAGPGELFF
TRBV18	.	TRBJ2-1	TRBD1	TGTGCCAGCTCTCCAACCGGGACAGGTATGGATGAGCAGTTCTTC	CASSPTGTGMDEQFF
TRBV7-9	.	TRBJ2-1	.	TGTGCCAGCAGCTTAGATTTGGGAGACAATGAGCAGTTCTTC	CASSLDLGDNEQFF
TRBV9	.	TRBJ2-3	TRBD2	TGTGCCAGCAGCGTAGACGGACTAGCGGGGGCCTTCACAGATACGCAGTATTTT	CASSVDGLAGAFTDTQYF
TRBV4-2	.	TRBJ2-7	TRBD2	TGTGCCAGCAGCCAAGATCGGAGCGGGGGCTCCTACGAGCAGTACTTC	CASSQDRSGGSYEQYF
TRBV7-2	once	TRBJ1-5	TRBD1	TGTGCCAGCAGCCTAGGGACAGGGGCCCAGTATAGCAATCAGCCCCAGCATTTT	CASSLGTGAQYSNQPQHF
TRBV2	once	TRBJ2-3	TRBD2	TGTGCCAGCTCTTTTCAGCGGGATTCAGATACGCAGTATTTT	CASSFQRDSDTQYF
TRBV5-6	.	TRBJ1-5	.	TGTGCCAGCAGCTTGGGTCAGGGGAGTCAGCCCCAGCATTTT	CASSLGQGSQPQHF
TRBV9	.	TRBJ1-2	.	TGTGCCAGCAGCGTAGACCCCTCTTGGACGGGATATGGCTACACCTTC	CASSVDPSWTGYGYTF
TRBV30	.	TRBJ1-5	TRBD1	TGTGCCTGTAACCGGGACAGGGAGTCTCAGCCCCAGCATTTT	CACNRDRESQPQHF
TRBV5-4	once	TRBJ1-1	.	TGTGCCAGCAGCTCCTGGGGGGAGGTTGAAGCTTTCTTT	CASSSWGEVEAFF
TRBV30	.	TRBJ2-7	.	TGTGCCTGGGGGAGTTACGAGCAGTACTTC	CAWGSYEQYF
TRBV2	few	TRBJ1-2	.	TGTGCCAGCACCCCGGAGGGGTTCAGCTATGGCTACACCTTC	CASTPEGFSYGYTF
TRBV7-9	once	TRBJ2-4	TRBD2	TGTGCCAGCAGCTCCCATGGACTAGCGGGAGGATTAGCCAAAAACATTCAGTACTTC	CASSSHGLAGGLAKNIQYF
TRBV4-1	.	TRBJ1-6	.	TGCGCCAGCAGCCAAACAGGGCTGTCACCCCTCCACTTT	CASSQTGLSPLHF
TRBV19	.	TRBJ1-2	.	TGTGCCAGTAGTATTTCTAGGGGTCGGGCAGGAGATGGCTACACCTTC	CASSISRGRAGDGYTF
TRBV7-2	.	TRBJ1-4	.	TGTGCCAGCAGCCGGGGGTCAGGGAATGAAAAACTGTTTTTT	CASSRGSGNEKLFF
TRBV9	.	TRBJ1-2	.	TGTGCCAGCAGCGTGGGTCAGGGATGGCAAGATGGCTACACCTTC	CASSVGQGWQDGYTF
TRBV5-1	.	TRBJ2-3	TRBD2	TGCGCCAGCAGCTTGGGAGGACTAGCGGATACTAGCACAGATACGCAGTATTTT	CASSLGGLADTSTDTQYF
TRBV4-3	.	TRBJ2-1	.	TGCGCCAGCAGCCAAGATGTGGGGGGTGGTTCGTATGAGCAGTTCTTC	CASSQDVGGGSYEQFF
TRBV5-1	.	TRBJ2-7	TRBD1	TGCGCCAGCAGCTGGGGACAGGGACTCGAGCAGTACTTC	CASSWGQGLEQYF
TRBV10-2	.	TRBJ1-1	.	TGCGCCAGCAGTTATTCTCGGAACACTGAAGCTTTCTTT	CASSYSRNTEAFF
TRBV10-3	.	TRBJ2-7	TRBD2	TGTGCCATCGGCCGACTAGCGGGTGATACCTACGAGCAGTACTTC	CAIGRLAGDTYEQYF
TRBV19	.	TRBJ2-6	.	TGTGCCAGTAGTCCGCCCCGGGGGTCTGGGGCCAACGTCCTGACTTTC	CASSPPRGSGANVLTF
TRBV7-9	.	TRBJ2-1	TRBD1	TGTGCCAGCAGCATGACAGGGGGCCATTACAATGAGCAGTTCTTC	CASSMTGGHYNEQFF
TRBV7-2	.	TRBJ1-2	.	TGTGCCAGCAGCCAACAGTTCAACTATGGCTACACCTTC	CASSQQFNYGYTF
TRBV28	.	TRBJ2-1	TRBD2	TGTGCCAGCTCTGGGGGTAGCGGGAATGATTACAATGAGCAGTTCTTC	CASSGGSGNDYNEQFF
TRBV7-3	.	TRBJ1-2	TRBD1	TGTGCCAGCAGTTATACAGGGGGCCAAGGCTACACCTTC	CASSYTGGQGYTF
TRBV4-1	few	TRBJ1-5	TRBD1	TGCGCCAGCAGCCATGCCGGGACAGGGGGTTATAGCAATCAGCCCCAGCATTTT	CASSHAGTGGYSNQPQHF
TRBV29-1	.	TRBJ1-1	.	TGCAGCGCGTCCATCAGCGGTGTGGCTTTCTTT	CSASISGVAFF
TRBV7-9	.	TRBJ2-7	.	TGTGCCAGCAGCTTAGCTCGGGTTTCCTCCTACGAGCAGTACTTC	CASSLARVSSYEQYF
TRBV4-2	.	TRBJ2-3	TRBD2	TGTGCCAGCAGCCAAGAGGTTTTCCAGCGGGAGGCTCCTAGCACAGATACGCAGTATTTT	CASSQEVFQREAPSTDTQYF